This T cell receptor beta chain is from a study of T cell repertoires in cytomegalovirus infection. Study-wide context: Public TCR beta signatures provided an indication of both CMV infection and a matching HLA type.

TCRdb re-analysed the reads in MiXCR, keeping a single row per CDR3 protein. The table includes about 130,000 distinct CDR3 sequences, about 24% detected once. The CDR3 has 14 residues. Between the trimmed V and J ends, which lost 4 bases and 7 bases, there was a span of 13 bases. In germline, CDR1 is MGHDK, CDR2 SYGVNS. The table lists this clonotype with a few counts. Its target is unknown. This chain connects TRBV25-1 to TRBJ2-2; D is unresolved. The sample taken for sequencing was PBMCs, sequenced either directly or after in vitro stimulation (not recorded which). This TCR was recovered from a human donor in good health (CMV status not recorded). Some clones in this sample may be carry-over from other donors' samples. CDR3: CASSVWSSGGELFF. The DNA of the CDR3 is TGTGCCAGCAGTGTGTGGTCCTCAGGCGGGGAGCTGTTTTTT.